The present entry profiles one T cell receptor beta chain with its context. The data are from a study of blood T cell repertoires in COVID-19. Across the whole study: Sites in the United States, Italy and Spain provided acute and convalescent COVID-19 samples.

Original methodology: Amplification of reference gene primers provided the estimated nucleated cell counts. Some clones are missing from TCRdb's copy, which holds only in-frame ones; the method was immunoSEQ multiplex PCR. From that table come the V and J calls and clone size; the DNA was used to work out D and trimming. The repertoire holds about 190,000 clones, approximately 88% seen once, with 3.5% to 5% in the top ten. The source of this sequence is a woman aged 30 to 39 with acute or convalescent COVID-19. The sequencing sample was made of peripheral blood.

CDR3 bases: TGCGCCAGCAGCTTACAGGGGAGCTCCTACGAGCAGTACTTC. Residues: CASSLQGSSYEQYF. This sequence joins TRBV5-1 and TRBJ2-7; 7 bases align to TRBD1. Per the germline V gene, CDR1 is SGHRS and CDR2 is YFSETQ. The CDR3 contains 14 residues. Trimming removed 2 bases from V and 0 bases from J; junction bases left unmatched: 2.